This T cell receptor (beta chain) was retrieved from a study of T cells expressing NK-cell markers. Germline V CDR1 and CDR2: SGHAT, FQNNGV. The CDR3 is 16 amino acids. Using the 5' RACE reads, TCRdb records one entry per CDR3 protein without DNA. With hundreds of thousands of distinct CDR3 sequences in the sample, the ten largest clones hold roughly 7.2%. Sequenced sample: blood T cells: a sorted CD56 or NKG2C T cell subset, CD4+ or CD8+ T cells, or bulk PBMC T cells (not recorded which). The V and J genes are TRBV11-2 and TRBJ2-1. This receptor was identified in a woman aged 18 to 75 in good health. This chain's CDR3 is CASSLEASSSYNEQFF.